This T cell receptor beta chain was obtained from a study of STAT5B mutations in CD4+ large granular lymphocyte leukemia. Study in general: The CDR3 'QG' motif was associated with a particular HLA allele among healthy donors.

CDR1 is GTSNPN and CDR2 is SVGIG in the germline V gene (reference sequence). This CDR3 is built from 13 residues. Trimming removed 5 bases at V and 4 bases at J, with 12 bases between. Sequenced by immunoSEQ multiplex PCR; TCRdb stores in-frame clones only, minus some. The data hold around 47,000 clones, with roughly 84% observed a single time. The receptor's source is a human donor in good health. Sequenced input: CD4+ T cells from blood buffy coats. The gene calls are TRBV30 and TRBJ1-5; D is uncertain. CDR3 amino acids: CAWVAGPNQPQHF. CDR3 DNA sequence: TGTGCCTGGGTTGCCGGACCGAATCAGCCCCAGCATTTT.